This record concerns one TCR beta chain sequence. What it binds is not known. From germline, CDR1 is SGHAT and CDR2 FQNNGV. Between the trimmed V and J ends, which lost 1 base and 3 bases, there was a span of 7 bases. The CDR3 is 14 amino acids. This entry belongs to a study of shared clonotypes between healthy human individuals. Findings and limits, study-wide: Collection of samples was limited to blood; tissue repertoires likely differ.

The table came from immunoSEQ multiplex PCR; TCRdb's copy has only in-frame clones and leaves some out. Counted here are about 530,000 clones, about three quarters occurring once; the ten biggest clones make up around 13%. The J gene is TRBJ1-5, the V gene TRBV11-2; the D is unclear. This receptor was taken from a woman in her 40s in good health. Some clones in this sample may be carry-over from other donors' samples. The material sequenced was PBMCs. This CDR3 is CASSLGSINQPQHF. For the CDR3, the DNA is TGTGCCAGCAGCTTAGGGAGTATCAATCAGCCCCAGCATTTT. Full variable domain (remainder filled in from reference TRBV11-2 and TRBJ1-5): EAGVAQSPRYKIIEKRQSVAFWCNPISGHATLYWYQQILGQGPKLLIQFQNNGVVDDSQLPKDRFSAERLKGVDSTLKIQPAKLEDSAVYLCASSLGSINQPQHFGDGTRLSIL.